This T cell receptor (beta chain) appears in the sequencing data of a study of blood T cell repertoires in COVID-19. Study context: COVID-19 samples collected from the United States, Italy and Spain covered acute and convalescent phases.

Germline V CDR1 and CDR2: MNHEY, SMNVEV (reference sequence). The CDR3 runs 16 residues. V was cut by 2 bases and J by 2 bases, with 16 bases left in between. Only in-frame clones appear in the TCRdb table, and some are missing; sequencing was by immunoSEQ multiplex PCR. The sample has roughly 230,000 clones; 70% to 90% are singletons. Source material: peripheral blood. This clonotype originated in a man aged 50-60 years with acute or convalescent COVID-19. The chain links TRBV27 to TRBJ2-7, with D possibly being TRBD1 (5 bases). In DNA, the CDR3 is TGTGCCAGCAGTTTAAGTGGTGGGGCAGGGCCCTACGAGCAGTACTTC. Translated: CASSLSGGAGPYEQYF.